This note documents a single T cell receptor (beta chain) sequence. The source of the sample is a study of blood T cell repertoires in COVID-19. Overall study context: The analysed material was cDNA or gDNA that came from T cells, B-cell-depleted T cells, or PBMCs.

Germline assignment: CDR1 MNHNY and CDR2 SVGAGI (reference sequence). With V trimmed by 0 bases and J by 5 bases, 3 bases remained unmatched. CDR3 length: 15 amino acids. Using immunoSEQ multiplex PCR, the repertoire was profiled, and TCRdb retains in-frame clones only, with some absent. The repertoire holds about 98,000 clones, with about 80% as singletons. Material: peripheral blood. J is TRBJ1-3 and V is TRBV6-6; 8 bases fit TRBD1. The source is a man between 65 and 80 years old with acute or convalescent COVID-19. The CDR3, as DNA: TGTGCCAGCAGTTACTCCAGGGGGCCTAGAAACACCATATATTTT. It encodes CASSYSRGPRNTIYF.